This T cell receptor beta chain is drawn from a study of patients and donors after allogeneic stem cell transplantation. TCRdb re-called the RT-PCR reads through MiXCR, storing one row per CDR3 protein. The data hold approximately 150,000 distinct CDR3 sequences, with approximately 25% observed a single time. Material for sequencing was blood, either unsorted or a sorted T cell fraction (not recorded which). This sequence was found in a human donor who was either an allogeneic HSCT recipient or a stem cell or donor lymphocyte infusion donor (not recorded which). It is not recorded whose cells these are; they may come from a transplant donor.

CDR3 sequence: CASTGYSQHF. The CDR3 bases are TGTGCCTCCACGGGATATTCCCAGCATTTT. This chain uses TRBV28 with TRBJ1-5, with D uncertain. Germline CDR1 and CDR2: MDHEN and SYDVKM. Trimming shortened V by 11 bases and J by 11 bases, and 13 bases separated the two germline ends. This CDR3 has 10 amino acids.